The clone carrying this T cell receptor (beta chain) has more than one count but fewer than ten. The antigen is undetermined. Trimming took off 4 bases at V and 6 bases at J, with 25 bases between the two ends. From germline, CDR1 is SGHRS and CDR2 YFSETQ. The length of the CDR3 is 17 residues. The source of the sample is a study of siplizumab effects on memory and regulatory T cells. General study points: In siplizumab conditions, mappable alloreactive CD4+ clones averaged 68.8% Treg-derived, against under 30% in controls.

Sequencing used immunoSEQ multiplex PCR; TCRdb keeps in-frame clones, though not all of them. The table has about 100,000 clones, about 93% seen once. This clonotype was sampled from a human donor in good health. Sample: Tregs sorted from blood. The chain has TRBV5-1 and TRBJ1-2; D perhaps matches TRBD1 (6 bases). The CDR3 loop reads CASSVGGRFNLRNGYTF. DNA for the CDR3: TGCGCCAGCAGCGTCGGGGGCAGGTTTAATTTACGGAATGGCTACACCTTC.